This TCR beta chain was observed in a study of blood T cell repertoires in COVID-19 (dated by TCRdb to the early 2020s). Broadly, across the study: Samples from collaborators originated in the United States, Italy and Spain and spanned both the acute and convalescent phases of COVID-19. A freely available public database, intended as a resource for researchers studying the immune response to SARS-CoV-2, is where the repertoires were released. The dataset comprised deeply sampled blood TCRbeta repertoires from subjects exposed to, actively infected with, or recovered from COVID-19. The prospective study material was composed of cDNA or gDNA derived from T cells, B-cell-depleted T cells, or PBMCs. Where available, HLA class I and class II types were taken from metadata supplied by the sample provider and were not determined by assay-based typing. Nearly every sample came with metadata listing a de-identified subject ID, COVID-19 status, age in years and sex. The samples were drawn from two sources: the first 160 participants of the ongoing ImmuneRACE study, and approximately 1,300 subjects contributed by 6 global collaborators. General findings and caveats noted by the study authors: How much clinical and demographic metadata was included differed by source and by participant, and the metadata was provided uncurated.

The germline V gene yields SQVTM for CDR1 and ANQGSEA for CDR2. Measured from the cysteine to the phenylalanine, the CDR3 is 13 residues long. The kept DNA is CDR3 alone, 39 bases in frame from the first base. V is clipped by 7 bases and J by 5 bases, and the sequence between their germline boundaries is 17 bases long. TCRbeta CDR3 regions were amplified from genomic DNA using the immunoSEQ Assay, a bias-controlled multiplex PCR. As for the authors' bioinformatics: The number of nucleated cells in each sample was estimated by amplification of reference gene primers within the assay. Sequence reads were collapsed and filtered to measure the absolute abundance of every unique TCRbeta CDR3 rearrangement. For each sample, productive Simpson clonality was calculated as the square root of Simpson's diversity index over productive rearrangements. This immuneACCESS table, as held by TCRdb, lists in-frame sequences with V and J called but not all clones. Of the missing ones, under half trace to an unresolved V gene in checked studies; the others have no known cause. V and J calls and clone size come straight from that table; D and trimming were deduced from the DNA. This sample lists about 240,000 clones; around 87% were detected once. In total, the top ten clones hold approximately 7.9% of the sample.

Regarding this clone: Its antigen is currently not known. It has no much larger one-base neighbor in the sample; base qualities were not kept.

Samples from volunteer blood donors who had recovered from COVID-19 were contributed by a second Seattle source. Collaborating institutions collected whole blood in K2EDTA tubes following their own protocols. For TCRbeta analysis, collaborator samples were shipped as frozen whole blood, as isolated PBMCs, or as DNA extracted from either sample type. In this chain, TRBV29-1 is recombined with TRBJ1-1; TRBD1 is possibly the D segment (5 matching bases). The material sequenced was peripheral blood. This receptor was taken from a man in his 60s who had recovered from COVID-19. The CDR3 corresponds to CSAYFRVRTEAFF. The nucleotides read TGCAGCGCTTATTTCAGGGTACGGACTGAAGCTTTCTTT.